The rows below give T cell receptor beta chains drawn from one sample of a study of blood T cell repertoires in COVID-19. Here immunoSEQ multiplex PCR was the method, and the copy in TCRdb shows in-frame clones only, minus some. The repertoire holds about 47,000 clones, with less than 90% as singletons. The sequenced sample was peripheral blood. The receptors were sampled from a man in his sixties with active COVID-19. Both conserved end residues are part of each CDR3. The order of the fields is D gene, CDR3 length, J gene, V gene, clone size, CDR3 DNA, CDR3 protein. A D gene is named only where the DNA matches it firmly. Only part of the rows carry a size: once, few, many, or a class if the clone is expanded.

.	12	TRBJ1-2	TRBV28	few	TGTGCCAGCAGTTTCTCAGGGGATGGCTACACCTTC	CASSFSGDGYTF
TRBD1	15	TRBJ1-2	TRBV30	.	TGTGCCTGGACCTCGGGACAGGGATTGGACTATGGCTACACCTTC	CAWTSGQGLDYGYTF
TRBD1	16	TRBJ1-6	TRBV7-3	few	TGTGCCAGCAGCTTGGGGACAGGGGGCGAAGGTTCACCCCTCCACTTT	CASSLGTGGEGSPLHF
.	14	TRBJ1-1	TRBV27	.	TGTGCCAGCAGTTTGCCAGGGGTGGGCACTGAAGCTTTCTTT	CASSLPGVGTEAFF
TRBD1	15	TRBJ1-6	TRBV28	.	TGTGCCAGCAGTTCCCAGACAGGGGTTAATTCACCCCTCCACTTT	CASSSQTGVNSPLHF
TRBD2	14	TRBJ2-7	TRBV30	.	TGTGCCTGGAAGCAAGCGGGGAGCTCCTACGAGCAGTACTTC	CAWKQAGSSYEQYF
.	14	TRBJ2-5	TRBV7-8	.	TGTGCCAGCAGCCGAGGGACAATCCAAGAGACCCAGTACTTC	CASSRGTIQETQYF
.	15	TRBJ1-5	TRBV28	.	TGTGCCAGCACCTTAGGGGGGGCTGGAAATCAGCCCCAGCATTTT	CASTLGGAGNQPQHF
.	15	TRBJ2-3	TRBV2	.	TGTGCCAGCATAACGGGAGCCTATAGCACAGATACGCAGTATTTT	CASITGAYSTDTQYF
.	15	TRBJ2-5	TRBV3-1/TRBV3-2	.	TGTGCCAGCAGCAACAGGGTAGGGAGTCGAGAGACCCAGTACTTC	CASSNRVGSRETQYF
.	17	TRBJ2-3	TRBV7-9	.	TGTGCCAGCAGCTTAGGGGCCGCGGGGGCCCGCACAGATACGCAGTATTTT	CASSLGAAGARTDTQYF
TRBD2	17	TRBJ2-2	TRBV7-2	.	TGTGCCAGCAGCTTGGACGGGACTAGCAGTTACACCGGGGAGCTGTTTTTT	CASSLDGTSSYTGELFF
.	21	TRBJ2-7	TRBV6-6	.	TGTGCCAGCAGCTCGCGCCCTTCTGGACAGGGACCCGGGAGGCCCCTCGTTGAGCAGTACTTC	CASSSRPSGQGPGRPLVEQYF
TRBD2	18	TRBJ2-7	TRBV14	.	TGTGCCAGCAGCATTAGTTGGCTCGGATCGCGGGAGGGCAACGAGCAGTACTTC	CASSISWLGSREGNEQYF
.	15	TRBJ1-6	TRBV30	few	TGTGCCTGGACCGTCGACAGCATAGGAAATTCACCCCTCCACTTT	CAWTVDSIGNSPLHF
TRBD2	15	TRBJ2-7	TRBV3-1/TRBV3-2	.	TGTGCCAGCAGCCAATATCCCGGGGGGAACATCGAGCAGTACTTC	CASSQYPGGNIEQYF
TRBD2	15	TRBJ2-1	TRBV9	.	TGTGCCAGCAGCGTAGGACTAGCGGGAGTTAATGAGCAGTTCTTC	CASSVGLAGVNEQFF
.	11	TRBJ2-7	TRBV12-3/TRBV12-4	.	TGTGCCAGCAGTGACAGCTACGAGCAGTACTTC	CASSDSYEQYF
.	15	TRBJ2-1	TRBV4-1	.	TGCGCCAGCAGCCAATCAACAGGGAATTACAATGAGCAGTTCTTC	CASSQSTGNYNEQFF
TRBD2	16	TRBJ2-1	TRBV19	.	TGTGCCAGTAGTAGGAGCGGGAGAGGGTCCTACAATGAGCAGTTCTTC	CASSRSGRGSYNEQFF
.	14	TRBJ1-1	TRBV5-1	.	TGCGCCAGCAGCTTGATAGAGGGTATTGGTGAAGCTTTCTTT	CASSLIEGIGEAFF
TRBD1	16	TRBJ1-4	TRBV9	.	TGTGCCAGCAGCTCTGGAGGAGGGCAGGGGGATGAAAAACTGTTTTTT	CASSSGGGQGDEKLFF
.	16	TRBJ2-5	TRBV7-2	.	TGTGCCAGCAGCCCGCCGGGGAGCAGAAGCTCGGAGACCCAGTACTTC	CASSPPGSRSSETQYF
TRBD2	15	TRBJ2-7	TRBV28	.	TGTGCCAGCAGGCCCCGGGGGGGGAGGTCCTACGAGCAGTACTTC	CASRPRGGRSYEQYF
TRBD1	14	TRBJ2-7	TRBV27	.	TGTGCCAGCAGTGAGAGGACAGGGTATTTCGAGCAGTACTTC	CASSERTGYFEQYF
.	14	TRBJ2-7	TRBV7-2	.	TGTGCCAGCAGCTTAGCCCAGACTCTTGAGGGGCAGTACTTC	CASSLAQTLEGQYF
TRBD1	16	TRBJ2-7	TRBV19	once	TGTGCCAGTAGCTCACGAGGGACAGGGACCCCCTACGAGCAGTACTTC	CASSSRGTGTPYEQYF
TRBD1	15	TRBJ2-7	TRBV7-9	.	TGTGCCAGCAACTCACTCAGGCAGGGGGCCTACGAGCAGTACTTC	CASNSLRQGAYEQYF
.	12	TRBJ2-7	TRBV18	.	TGTGCCAGCTCACGAGATAAGTACGAGCAGTACTTC	CASSRDKYEQYF
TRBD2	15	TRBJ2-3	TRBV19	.	TGTGCCAGTTCGAGCAAGCGGGGGGGCTCAGATACGCAGTATTTT	CASSSKRGGSDTQYF
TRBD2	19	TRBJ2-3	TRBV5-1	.	TGCGCCAGCAGCTTTACGGGACTAGCGGGGGGTTCTATCACAGATACGCAGTATTTT	CASSFTGLAGGSITDTQYF
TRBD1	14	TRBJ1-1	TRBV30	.	TGTGCCTGGAGGCGGGGACAGGGGATCACTGAAGCTTTCTTT	CAWRRGQGITEAFF
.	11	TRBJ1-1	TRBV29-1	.	TGCAGCGTTGAATACGGTACTGAAGCTTTCTTT	CSVEYGTEAFF
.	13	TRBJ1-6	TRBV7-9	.	TGTGCCAGCAGCTTAGAACTAGTCTCACCCCTCCACTTT	CASSLELVSPLHF
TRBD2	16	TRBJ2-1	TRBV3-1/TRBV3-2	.	TGTGCCAGCAGCCAAGCGGGCGGGGGGGCCATAAATGAGCAGTTCTTC	CASSQAGGGAINEQFF
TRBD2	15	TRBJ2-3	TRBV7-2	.	TGTGCCAGCAGCTCGAGCGGGAGTCGCTCCGACACGCAGTATTTT	CASSSSGSRSDTQYF
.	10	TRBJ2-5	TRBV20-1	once	TGCAGTGCTATCCGGGAGACCCAGTACTTC	CSAIRETQYF
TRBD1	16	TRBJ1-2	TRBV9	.	TGTGCCAGCAGCGTAGCTCGAGGACAGGGGGCGGATGGCTACACCTTC	CASSVARGQGADGYTF
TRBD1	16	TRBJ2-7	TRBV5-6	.	TGTGCCAGCAGCTTGCTGGGTCGGGACAGGTCAGACGAGCAGTACTTC	CASSLLGRDRSDEQYF
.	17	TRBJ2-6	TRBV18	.	TGTGCCAGCTCATTGTTTGGGGCCACCTCTGGGGCCAACGTCCTGACTTTC	CASSLFGATSGANVLTF
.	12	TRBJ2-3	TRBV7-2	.	TGTGCCAGCAGTCGTCCTAGAGATACGCAGTATTTT	CASSRPRDTQYF
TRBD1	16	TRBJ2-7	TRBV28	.	TGTGCCAGCAGCGGATTGTCGTGGACAGGGGCGGACGAGCAGTACTTC	CASSGLSWTGADEQYF
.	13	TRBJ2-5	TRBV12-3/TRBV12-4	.	TGTGCCAGCATACAGGGTTCCGAAGAGACCCAGTACTTC	CASIQGSEETQYF
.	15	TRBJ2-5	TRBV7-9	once	TGTGCCAGCAGCCCACCACCCGTCAGATCGGAGACCCAGTACTTC	CASSPPPVRSETQYF